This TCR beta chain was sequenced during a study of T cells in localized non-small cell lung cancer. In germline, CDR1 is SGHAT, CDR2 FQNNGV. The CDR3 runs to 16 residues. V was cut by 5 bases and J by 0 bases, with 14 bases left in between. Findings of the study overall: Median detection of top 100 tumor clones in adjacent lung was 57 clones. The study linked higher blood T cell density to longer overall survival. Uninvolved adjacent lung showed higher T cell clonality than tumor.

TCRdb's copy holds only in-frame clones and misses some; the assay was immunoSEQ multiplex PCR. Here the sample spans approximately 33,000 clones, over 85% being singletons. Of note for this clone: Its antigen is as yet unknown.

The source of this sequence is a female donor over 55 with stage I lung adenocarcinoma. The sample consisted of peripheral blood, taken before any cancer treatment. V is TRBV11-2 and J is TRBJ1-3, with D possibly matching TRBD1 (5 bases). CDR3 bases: TGTGCCAGCAGCCCAGGGTTGGCGCGCTCTGGAAACACCATATATTTT. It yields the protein CASSPGLARSGNTIYF. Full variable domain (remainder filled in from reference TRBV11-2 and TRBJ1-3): EAGVAQSPRYKIIEKRQSVAFWCNPISGHATLYWYQQILGQGPKLLIQFQNNGVVDDSQLPKDRFSAERLKGVDSTLKIQPAKLEDSAVYLCASSPGLARSGNTIYFGEGSWLTVV.